These 32 T cell receptor beta chains came from one sample sequenced in a study of blood T cell repertoires in COVID-19. The assay was immunoSEQ multiplex PCR, and TCRdb's table has in-frame clones only and misses some. The sample contains 200,000 or so clones, 83% of which appear only once. Sequencing used peripheral blood. The receptors come from a woman in her thirties or forties with acute or convalescent COVID-19.

The gene calls are TRBV6-1 and TRBJ1-6; TRBD1 is a possible D gene (6 bases). Per the germline V gene, CDR1 is MNHNS and CDR2 is SASEGT. The CDR3 spans 16 residues. Trimming removed 4 bases from V and 0 bases from J, with 10 bases in between. The DNA for the CDR3 is TGTGCCAGCAGTGTAACAGGGAGCTCCTATAATTCACCCCTCCACTTT. Translated, it gives CASSVTGSSYNSPLHF.

V gene TRBV6-6 combines with J gene TRBJ2-3; D remains ambiguous. Trimming shortened V by 6 bases and J by 5 bases, and 9 bases separated the two germline ends. This CDR3 comprises 12 residues. The germline V gene has CDR1 MNHNY and CDR2 SVGAGI (reference sequence). The CDR3 DNA sequence: TGTGCCAGCAGCCTCACGGGAGATACGCAGTATTTT. It is translated as CASSLTGDTQYF.

The chain combines TRBV11-2 with TRBJ2-7, with 8 bases aligning to TRBD2. The CDR3 is 16 residues long. The V gene's germline CDR1 is SGHAT and CDR2 FQNNGV. The ends lost 1 base at V and 6 bases at J; junction bases unmatched: 11. CDR3 nucleotide sequence: TGTGCCAGCAGCTTAGTTAGAGGAGCGGGAGTAGTCGAGCAGTACTTC. It translates to CASSLVRGAGVVEQYF.

The DNA for the CDR3 is TGCGCCAGCAGCTCCGGGGGAGGCGAGACCCAGTACTTC. Its translation: CASSSGGGETQYF. The chain has TRBV5-1 and TRBJ2-5, with D possibly being TRBD2 (6 bases). V lost 3 bases and J lost 5, with 11 bases in between. CDR1 SGHRS and CDR2 YFSETQ come from the germline V gene. There are 13 residues in the CDR3.

Only a few counts were recorded for this clone. This chain connects TRBV5-1 to TRBJ2-2; a weak D match, TRBD2 (5 bases). Germline CDR1 and CDR2: SGHRS and YFSETQ. CDR3 length equals 15 residues. Trimming stripped 0 bases from V and 3 bases from J, with 9 bases between. The CDR3, as DNA: TGCGCCAGCAGCTTGGGTGGAGGCCACACCGGGGAGCTGTTTTTT. It codes for CASSLGGGHTGELFF.

The chain uses TRBV19 and TRBJ2-7; 8 bases fit TRBD2. J lost 2 bases, V lost 7 bases, and 7 bases had no gene match. This CDR3 comprises 14 residues. Germline V gene data show CDR1 as LNHDA and CDR2 as SQIVND (reference sequence). The CDR3 reads CASKIAGTTYEQYF. DNA of the CDR3: TGTGCCAGTAAAATAGCGGGAACGACCTACGAGCAGTACTTC.

The chain recombines TRBV5-4 with TRBJ1-1; D perhaps matches TRBD1 (6 bases). CDR1 and CDR2 from the germline V gene are SGHNT and YYREEE (reference sequence). Trimming removed 3 bases at V and 1 base at J, with 13 bases between. The CDR3 consists of 15 residues. The CDR3 loop is CASSSSWGQNTEAFF. For the CDR3, the DNA is TGTGCCAGCAGCTCGAGTTGGGGACAGAACACTGAAGCTTTCTTT.

The genes are TRBV28 and TRBJ2-3; the D gene is possibly TRBD1 (6 bases). The CDR3 has 14 residues. The V gene's germline CDR1 is MDHEN and CDR2 SYDVKM. The V end was cut by 8 bases, the J end by 2 bases, with 14 bases between. CDR3: CASRRDIHTDTQYF. In DNA, the CDR3 is TGTGCCAGCCGCCGGGACATTCACACAGATACGCAGTATTTT.

This clone has only a few counts. J is TRBJ1-1 and V is TRBV27; TRBD1 aligns across 7 bases. The germline V gene has CDR1 MNHEY and CDR2 SMNVEV (reference sequence). This CDR3 has 14 residues. V lost 7 bases and J lost 2; bases outside the gene matches: 7. CDR3 sequence (DNA): TGTGCCAGCACCGACAGGGACCGAAACACTGAAGCTTTCTTT. It yields the protein CASTDRDRNTEAFF.

This chain links TRBV7-2 with TRBJ2-5; TRBD1 agrees at 8 bases. Trimming at V came to 2 bases and at J to 2 bases, leaving 7 bases not matched to a gene. Germline V lookup: CDR1 SGHTA, CDR2 FQGNSA. CDR3 length: 16 amino acids. CDR3 sequence: CASSLPGTGSQETQYF. In DNA form, the CDR3 reads TGTGCCAGCAGCTTACCTGGGACAGGTTCACAAGAGACCCAGTACTTC.

This clone was counted once. The chain couples TRBV18 to TRBJ1-5, with 7 bases aligning to TRBD1. V lost 3 bases, J lost 0 bases, and 5 bases stayed unmatched. The CDR3 has 16 amino acids. CDR1 is KGHSH and CDR2 is LQKENI in the germline V gene. The CDR3 coding sequence is TGTGCCAGCTCACCCGGGACAGCTAGTAGCAATCAGCCCCAGCATTTT. Residues: CASSPGTASSNQPQHF.

The gene calls are TRBV5-6 and TRBJ1-1; D might be TRBD1 (5 bases). This CDR3 contains 13 residues. In germline, CDR1 is SGHDT, CDR2 YYEEEE. Deletions cut 4 bases from V and 4 bases from J, with 11 bases between. CDR3 sequence (DNA): TGTGCCAGCAGCGAATGGGGGGGCACTGAAGCTTTCTTT. Translated, it gives CASSEWGGTEAFF.

The chain uses TRBV13 and TRBJ1-2; D gene uncertain. The germline V gene encodes CDR1 PRHDT and CDR2 FYEKMQ (reference sequence). The V end was cut by 4 bases, the J end by 2 bases, with 23 bases between. The CDR3 has 18 amino acids. The CDR3 sequence: CASSSRTSTQFPNYGYTF. The CDR3 coding sequence is TGTGCCAGCAGCTCCAGAACCTCGACACAGTTCCCGAACTATGGCTACACCTTC.

The chain recombines TRBV7-2 with TRBJ2-2; 11 bases are shared with TRBD2. In germline, CDR1 is SGHTA, CDR2 FQGNSA. The J segment lost 8 bases and the V segment lost 3 bases, leaving 5 bases of the junction unmatched. The CDR3 totals 15 residues. Here the CDR3 reads CASSFMASGRGELFF. For the CDR3, the DNA is TGTGCCAGCAGCTTTATGGCTAGCGGGAGGGGGGAGCTGTTTTTT. Combining the CDR3 with reference TRBV7-2 and TRBJ2-2 gives the whole variable domain GAGVSQSPSNKVTEKGKDVELRCDPISGHTALYWYRQSLGQGLEFLIYFQGNSAPDKSGLPSDRFSAERTGGSVSTLTIQRTQQEDSAVYLCASSFMASGRGELFFGEGSRLTVL.

V gene TRBV6-5 combines with J gene TRBJ2-3; the D gene is possibly TRBD2 (7 bases). Germline values: CDR1 MNHEY, CDR2 SVGAGI. Trimming removed 7 bases from V and 8 bases from J, with 19 bases in between. The CDR3 is 14 amino acids. The CDR3 nucleotides read TGTGCCAGCATCCGCCCGGGGGGCGGAGGTACGCAGTATTTT. Amino acid sequence: CASIRPGGGGTQYF.

The chain combines TRBV5-1 with TRBJ1-6; D is unclear. This CDR3 is built from 14 residues. Trimming stripped 7 bases from V and 0 bases from J, with 8 bases between. Per the germline V gene, CDR1 is SGHRS and CDR2 is YFSETQ. DNA for the CDR3: TGCGCCAGCGCTGCCGGCTCCTATAATTCACCCCTCCACTTT. Its protein is CASAAGSYNSPLHF.

This chain connects TRBV4-1 to TRBJ2-3, with 9 bases fitting TRBD2. The CDR3 totals 17 residues. The V gene end was trimmed by 0 bases and the J gene end by 7 bases; junction bases not matched to a gene: 11. The germline CDR1 and CDR2 sequences are MGHRA and YSYEKL. CDR3 sequence (DNA): TGCGCCAGCAGCCAAGATGGTAGCGGGAGCTGGGAGAATACGCAGTATTTT. It codes for CASSQDGSGSWENTQYF.

The chain couples TRBV18 to TRBJ2-2; 8 bases line up with TRBD1. CDR3 length equals 15 residues. V lost 4 bases and J lost 6; bases outside the gene matches: 7. Germline CDR1 is KGHSH and CDR2 is LQKENI. CDR3 region: CASSRLRGPAGELFF. In DNA form, the CDR3 reads TGTGCCAGCTCACGGCTCAGGGGGCCGGCCGGGGAGCTGTTTTTT.

Only one count was recorded for this clone. The DNA of the CDR3 is TGTGCCAGCTGGGGAAGCGGGAGGGCCTCCTACGAGCAGTACTTC. Translation gives CASWGSGRASYEQYF. The chain recombines TRBV28 with TRBJ2-7, with 10 bases fitting TRBD2. Germline V gene sequence: CDR1 MDHEN, CDR2 SYDVKM. CDR3 size: 15 residues. V shed 8 bases and J 0 bases; nucleotides not matched to a gene: 7.

This chain links TRBV5-4 with TRBJ2-3; 16 nucleotides agree with TRBD2. CDR1 SGHNT and CDR2 YYREEE come from the germline V gene (reference sequence). The CDR3 spans 19 residues. J gave up 4 bases and V 0 bases, and 8 bases lay outside the gene matches. The CDR3 DNA is TGTGCCAGCAGCTTGGCTCCGGGACTAGCGGGGGGGGGCGCAGATACGCAGTATTTT. Amino acid sequence: CASSLAPGLAGGGADTQYF.

This rearrangement joins TRBV4-1 to TRBJ2-7, with 8 bases identical to TRBD1. CDR3 length: 18 amino acids. From germline, CDR1 is MGHRA and CDR2 YSYEKL. V shed 1 base and J 3 bases; nucleotides not matched to a gene: 14. The CDR3: CASSQGRSKTGAFYEQYF. The CDR3 region has the DNA TGCGCCAGCAGCCAAGGGCGTTCTAAGACAGGGGCGTTCTACGAGCAGTACTTC.

The chain has TRBV19 and TRBJ1-5; a possible D gene is TRBD1 (6 bases). Trimming stripped 6 bases from V and 0 bases from J, with 9 bases between. Germline CDR1 is LNHDA and CDR2 is SQIVND (reference sequence). The CDR3 is made up of 14 amino acids. CDR3 sequence: CASRDSYSNQPQHF. Written as DNA, the CDR3 is TGTGCCAGTAGGGACAGTTATAGCAATCAGCCCCAGCATTTT.

J is TRBJ2-2 and V is TRBV5-1; D remains unclear. This CDR3 is built from 14 residues. Germline V CDR1 and CDR2: SGHRS, YFSETQ. The ends were cut back, 5 bases at V and 1 base at J, with 9 bases in the middle. The CDR3 DNA is TGCGCCAGCAGTTCGGCGGTGAACACCGGGGAGCTGTTTTTT. It translates to CASSSAVNTGELFF. Together with reference TRBV5-1 and TRBJ2-2, the CDR3 gives the full variable domain: KAGVTQTPRYLIKTRGQQVTLSCSPISGHRSVSWYQQTPGQGLQFLFEYFSETQRNKGNFPGRFSGRQFSNSRSEMNVSTLELGDSALYLCASSSAVNTGELFFGEGSRLTVL.

The V and J genes are TRBV10-3 and TRBJ2-1, with 15 bases aligning to TRBD2. Germline CDR1 is ENHRY and CDR2 is SYGVKD. The CDR3 extends over 19 amino acids. The junction had 14 bases not matched to a gene; V was cut back by 3 bases and J by 8 bases. CDR3 residues: CAISEAGTSGRPFFDEQFF. The CDR3 nucleotides read TGTGCCATCAGTGAAGCCGGGACTAGCGGGAGGCCGTTTTTTGATGAGCAGTTCTTC.

This sequence joins TRBV5-6 and TRBJ1-5, with 9 positions matching TRBD1. With 0 bases clipped from V and 4 bases from J, the junction kept 8 bases outside the gene matches. Germline CDR1 is SGHDT and CDR2 is YYEEEE. The CDR3 has 17 amino acids. Here the CDR3 reads CASSLGPGQGRNQPQHF. The CDR3, as DNA: TGTGCCAGCAGCTTGGGACCGGGACAGGGCCGTAATCAGCCCCAGCATTTT.

V usage is TRBV7-3 and J usage is TRBJ2-1; D gene ambiguous. Germline loops: CDR1 SGHTA, CDR2 FQGTGA. This CDR3 contains 12 residues. With 5 bases removed from V and 6 bases from J, the gap between germline ends came to 8 bases. CDR3 sequence (DNA): TGTGCCAGCAGCCCGGGTCGCAATGAGCAGTTCTTC. Encoded protein: CASSPGRNEQFF.

The chain has TRBV6-5 and TRBJ1-5, with D perhaps matching TRBD1 (6 bases). Deletions cut 0 bases from V and 5 bases from J, with 11 bases between. This CDR3 comprises 15 residues. The germline V gene has CDR1 MNHEY and CDR2 SVGAGI. The CDR3 here is CASSYSGARYQPQHF. The CDR3, as DNA: TGTGCCAGCAGTTACTCGGGGGCGCGGTATCAGCCCCAGCATTTT.

V is TRBV3-1 (or the pseudogene TRBV3-2) and J is TRBJ1-2, with D maybe TRBD1 (5 bases). Deletions cut 0 bases from V and 5 bases from J, with 10 bases between. The germline V gene encodes CDR1 LGHDT and CDR2 YNNKEL (reference sequence). CDR3 length equals 14 residues. CDR3 bases: TGTGCCAGCAGCCAAGACCTTCAGGGATATGGCTACACCTTC. Translating it yields CASSQDLQGYGYTF.

This chain links TRBV7-9 with TRBJ1-6, with 8 positions matching TRBD1. The trim removed 5 bases at V and 0 bases at J, leaving 3 bases unmatched. Germline lookup yields CDR1 SEHNR and CDR2 FQNEAQ (reference sequence). This CDR3 is built from 16 residues. The CDR3 loop is CASSRDRSSYNSPLHF. The CDR3 DNA follows: TGTGCCAGCAGCCGGGACAGGAGCTCCTATAATTCACCCCTCCACTTT.

This clone was seen more than once but under ten times. V is TRBV7-6 and J is TRBJ2-5, with a tentative D call TRBD2 (6 bases). The germline V gene has CDR1 SGHVS and CDR2 FNYEAQ. V was trimmed by 2 bases and J by 2 bases, leaving 15 bases between them. The CDR3 has 16 residues. The chain's CDR3 is CASSLRTSKIQETQYF. CDR3 coding DNA: TGTGCCAGCAGCTTACGAACTAGCAAGATACAAGAGACCCAGTACTTC.

This clone came up a few times. The rearrangement joins TRBV7-9 to TRBJ2-7; the match to TRBD1 covers 7 bases. The V gene's germline CDR1 is SEHNR and CDR2 FQNEAQ (reference sequence). The CDR3 is 14 residues long. The V segment lost 1 base and the J segment 2 bases; nucleotides outside the gene matches: 2. CDR3 sequence reads: CASSLEGGAYEQYF. The DNA for the CDR3 is TGTGCCAGCAGCTTAGAAGGGGGCGCCTACGAGCAGTACTTC.

The chain recombines TRBV6-6 with TRBJ2-1; 8 bases are a match to TRBD2. Germline CDR1 reads MNHNY; CDR2 reads SVGAGI (reference sequence). V lost 5 bases, J lost 5 bases, and 5 bases stayed unmatched. The CDR3 is 14 residues long. The CDR3 reads CASSLAGGDNEQFF. CDR3 sequence (DNA): TGTGCCAGCAGTCTGGCCGGGGGGGACAATGAGCAGTTCTTC.